The 16 T cell receptor beta chains below were found in one sample sequenced in a study of T cell responses to AZD1222 COVID-19 vaccine (dated by TCRdb to the early 2020s). This specimen's time point label, per the study, means: about 28 days (+/-7) after the second vaccine dose. The library came from the immunoSEQ multiplex PCR assay. TCRdb carries this immuneACCESS record with in-frame sequences only. Its versions omit some clonotypes, under half of them owing to an unresolved V gene in the studies checked, with the rest unexplained. Counted in this sample were fewer than 180,000 clones; 92% of them appeared once. Jointly, the top ten make up approximately 3.3% of the sample. Specimen: peripheral blood, collected 28 days after the second AZD1222 dose. The receptors were sampled from an adult who received the AZD1222 COVID-19 vaccine.

The V and J genes are TRBV24-1 and TRBJ2-5; either TRBD1 or TRBD2 may supply D (5 bases each). The CDR3 is made up of 13 amino acids. Germline CDR1 is KGHDR and CDR2 is SFDVKD. V lost 5 bases and J 4 bases, leaving 10 bases between the germline ends. The CDR3 bases are TGTGCCACCAGTGCGGGGCAGGGAGAGACCCAGTACTTC. Protein: CATSAGQGETQYF.

This sequence joins TRBV11-1 and TRBJ2-7, with 9 bases identical to TRBD1. Germline CDR1 SGHAT, CDR2 FQDESV (reference sequence). The CDR3 runs to 14 residues. After removal of 5 bases from V and 4 bases from J, the junction contained 6 bases not matched to a gene. The CDR3 here is CASSSDRGRYEQYF. In DNA form, the CDR3 reads TGTGCCAGCAGCAGTGACAGGGGGAGGTACGAGCAGTACTTC.

The chain joins TRBV28 to TRBJ2-7; D perhaps matches TRBD1 (6 bases). Germline-derived CDR1 and CDR2 are MDHEN and SYDVKM. The CDR3 has 14 residues. Trimming took 2 bases from V and 2 from J, leaving 10 bases between them. CDR3 sequence reads: CASSLPGHTYEQYF. CDR3 DNA sequence: TGTGCCAGCAGTTTACCGGGACATACCTACGAGCAGTACTTC.

V is TRBV12-2 and J is TRBJ1-4; no DNA check was done on the table's D call, TRBD1. TRBV12-2 is noted as a pseudogene. This CDR3 contains 21 residues. For the CDR3, the DNA is TGTGCAAGTCGCTTAAAAATTGCATCAGGACAGGGGGGAATAGGCGATGAAAAACTGTTTTTT. Its translation is CASRLKIASGQGGIGDEKLFF.

The rearrangement uses TRBV2 and TRBJ2-2; D not resolved. The CDR3 is 15 amino acids. Germline V gives CDR1 SNHLY, CDR2 FYNNEI. The germline V and J ends were trimmed by 4 bases and 1 base, with 10 bases remaining between them. The CDR3 region has the DNA TGTGCCAGCAGTGTGTTAGGCAGGAACACCGGGGAGCTGTTTTTT. Translation: CASSVLGRNTGELFF.

V gene TRBV4-1 combines with J gene TRBJ1-1; TRBD1 agrees at 8 bases. CDR1 and CDR2 from the germline V gene are MGHRA and YSYEKL. V lost 1 base to trimming and J lost 0 bases; unmatched junction nucleotides: 7. There are 17 residues in the CDR3. CDR3 residues: CASSQGGRGRLNTEAFF. For the CDR3, the DNA is TGCGCCAGCAGCCAAGGGGGCAGGGGGCGGTTGAACACTGAAGCTTTCTTT.

The rearrangement links TRBV15 to TRBJ1-4, with a weak D call TRBD1 (5 bases). Trimming pared 0 bases from V and 0 bases from J, leaving 14 bases between. The CDR3 contains 18 residues. The germline gives CDR1 LNHNV, CDR2 YYDKDF (reference sequence). CDR3 region: CATSRDRSGGATNEKLFF. The DNA for the CDR3 is TGTGCCACCAGCAGAGATAGGAGTGGGGGGGCAACTAATGAAAAACTGTTTTTT. Variable domain in full (rest from reference TRBV15 and TRBJ1-4): DAMVIQNPRYQVTQFGKPVTLSCSQTLNHNVMYWYQQKSSQAPKLLFHYYDKDFNNEADTPDNFQSRRPNTSFCFLDIRSPGLGDTAMYLCATSRDRSGGATNEKLFFGSGTQLSVL.

The rearrangement uses TRBV28 and TRBJ1-6; 7 nucleotides align to TRBD1. The CDR3 has 15 residues. The ends lost 4 bases at V and 8 bases at J; junction bases unmatched: 8. The germline gives CDR1 MDHEN, CDR2 SYDVKM. CDR3 nucleotides: TGTGCCAGCAGTTCACCACAGGGGACTTATTCACCCCTCCACTTT. It is translated as CASSSPQGTYSPLHF. The whole variable domain, filled in from reference TRBV28 and TRBJ1-6, reads DVKVTQSSRYLVKRTGEKVFLECVQDMDHENMFWYRQDPGLGLRLIYFSYDVKMKEKGDIPEGYSVSREKKERFSLILESASTNQTSMYLCASSSPQGTYSPLHFGNGTRLTVT.

The rearrangement links TRBV18 to TRBJ1-3, with D unclear. The CDR3 is 14 residues long. The germline gives CDR1 KGHSH, CDR2 LQKENI. Deletions cut 1 base from V and 5 bases from J, with 9 bases between. DNA of the CDR3: TGTGCCAGCTCACCACTTGACTCCAGAAACACCATATATTTT. This sequence encodes CASSPLDSRNTIYF.

The chain couples TRBV2 to TRBJ2-7, with TRBD2 as a possible D gene (6 bases). Trimming removed 6 bases at V and 1 base at J, with 10 bases between. The CDR3 is 13 amino acids. Per the germline V gene, CDR1 is SNHLY and CDR2 is FYNNEI. CDR3 residues: CASSPTRSYEQYF. As DNA, the CDR3 is TGTGCCAGCAGCCCGACTAGGTCCTACGAGCAGTACTTC. Full variable domain (outside the CDR3, taken from reference TRBV2 and TRBJ2-7): EPEVTQTPSHQVTQMGQEVILRCVPISNHLYFYWYRQILGQKVEFLVSFYNNEISEKSEIFDDQFSVERPDGSNFTLKIRSTKLEDSAMYFCASSPTRSYEQYFGPGTRLTVT.

V gene TRBV2 combines with J gene TRBJ2-3; weak D call: TRBD1 (5 bases). The germline V gene has CDR1 SNHLY and CDR2 FYNNEI. V was pared by 6 bases and J by 6 bases, with 13 bases between. This CDR3 contains 13 residues. The CDR3 nucleotides are TGTGCCAGCAGCGACACAAGGGGCGATACGCAGTATTTT. Translated, it gives CASSDTRGDTQYF.

The genes are TRBV5-6 and TRBJ2-1; TRBD2 matches at 9 bases. The length of the CDR3 is 14 residues. Trimming cost V 4 bases and J 4 bases; bases outside gene matches: 3. Germline-derived CDR1 and CDR2 are SGHDT and YYEEEE. The CDR3 nucleotides read TGTGCCAGCAGCAGACTAGCGGTTTACAATGAGCAGTTCTTC. Translating gives CASSRLAVYNEQFF. Combining the CDR3 with reference TRBV5-6 and TRBJ2-1 gives the whole variable domain DAGVTQSPTHLIKTRGQQVTLRCSPKSGHDTVSWYQQALGQGPQFIFQYYEEEERQRGNFPDRFSGHQFPNYSSELNVNALLLGDSALYLCASSRLAVYNEQFFGPGTRLTVL.

This rearrangement joins TRBV5-1 to TRBJ2-3; D uncertain. Germline loops: CDR1 SGHRS, CDR2 YFSETQ. V was trimmed by 7 bases and J by 7 bases, leaving 16 bases between them. The CDR3 is made up of 13 amino acids. CDR3 DNA: TGCGCCAGCGCCGGCTTCCTGGCCTATACGCAGTATTTT. Its protein is CASAGFLAYTQYF.

The V and J genes are TRBV30 and TRBJ1-1; unclear D gene. Per the germline V gene, CDR1 is GTSNPN and CDR2 is SVGIG (reference sequence). The germline V and J ends were trimmed by 4 bases and 5 bases, with 17 bases remaining between them. The CDR3 loop spans 14 amino acids. This CDR3 reads CAWTHGRVPTEAFF. In DNA, the CDR3 is TGTGCCTGGACCCACGGAAGGGTACCTACTGAAGCTTTCTTT.

The chain uses TRBV15 and TRBJ2-7; no definite D call. This CDR3 has 14 amino acids. Germline loops: CDR1 LNHNV, CDR2 YYDKDF (reference sequence). V lost 3 bases and J lost 0, with 9 bases in between. In DNA, the CDR3 is TGTGCCACCAGCAGGGAATTTAGCTCCTACGAGCAGTACTTC. Its protein product is CATSREFSSYEQYF.

Only one count was recorded for this clone. The chain is built from TRBV5-1 and TRBJ2-7; D gene ambiguous. Germline V gives CDR1 SGHRS, CDR2 YFSETQ. This CDR3 has 13 residues. Trimming stripped 0 bases from V and 5 bases from J, with 9 bases between. CDR3 residues: CASSLGIGDEQYF. CDR3 sequence (DNA): TGCGCCAGCAGCTTGGGAATTGGGGACGAGCAGTACTTC.